This TCR beta chain came from a study of T cells in Graves' hyperthyroidism and ophthalmopathy. Looked up from germline, CDR1 is SQVTM and CDR2 is ANQGSEA. There are 15 residues in the CDR3. The V gene end was trimmed by 4 bases and the J gene end by 1 base; junction bases not matched to a gene: 9. Ten or more counts support this clonotype. The antigen is not known. The study's findings and limits: Most thyroid-expanded clonotypes above 0.001 were also found in blood.

Over 18 months, lack of ophthalmopathy progression marked Graves' hyperthyroidism as stable. What was amplified from RNA transcripts were TCR beta CDR3 regions. A first-round RT-PCR of the TCR CDR3 used the HTBI primer set. Each CDR3 protein is one row after TCRdb ran MiXCR on the multiplex PCR reads. The table shows roughly 750,000 distinct CDR3 sequences, with about 15% occurring only once. The genes are TRBV29-1 and TRBJ1-1; 7 bases map to TRBD1. The specimen was blood. This TCR came from a man younger than 35 with Graves' hyperthyroidism. The CDR3 region is CSVVPGQLGNTEAFF. The CDR3 DNA follows: TGCAGCGTTGTCCCGGGACAGCTGGGGAACACTGAAGCTTTCTTT.